The present entry profiles one TCR beta chain with its context. Antigen specificity is unknown. There are 15 residues in the CDR3. Trimming took 4 bases from V and 0 from J, leaving 10 bases between them. Germline lookup yields CDR1 MNHEY and CDR2 SVGAGI. The data were taken from a study of cytomegalovirus exposure and HLA in healthy donors. The PCR employed 60 Vbeta primers together with 13 Jbeta primers. Assay: immunoSEQ multiplex PCR; the TCRdb copy retains only in-frame clones and omits some. This repertoire shows 150,000 to 170,000 clones, about 74% found once; its top ten account for about 4%. Broader study findings: Immune exposure was documented only through CMV serostatus. The study found most TCR sequences rare, yet found some public TCRs in many donors.

The study sampled nominally healthy donors, though unrecorded immune exposures were likely. The TCR originated in a woman aged 40 to 49 in good health and CMV-seronegative. Specimen: PBMCs. This rearrangement joins TRBV6-5 to TRBJ1-5, with a tentative D call TRBD1 (6 bases). Here the CDR3 reads CASSSGQSSNQPQHF. CDR3 coding DNA: TGTGCCAGCAGTTCTGGACAGTCTAGCAATCAGCCCCAGCATTTT.